This T cell receptor beta chain emerged from a study of blood T cells in healthy people across ages. Together with a sample-barcoded 5' primer, a J-beta primer mix was included in a second PCR lasting about 6 to 11 cycles. One entry per CDR3 protein, called by TCRdb with MiXCR from the 5' RACE reads. The repertoire holds roughly 830,000 distinct CDR3 sequences, with approximately 59% as singletons. Study outcomes and limitations: TCR beta diversity per million T cells fell roughly linearly with age. Long-lived donors had more naive CD4+ cells and higher diversity than aged donors.

On this clonotype itself: Its cognate antigen is unknown.

V gave up 5 bases and J gave up 3 bases; unmatched junction bases: 3. This CDR3 region has 16 residues. Germline values: CDR1 SGHTA, CDR2 FQGNSA. The rearrangement uses TRBV7-2 and TRBJ2-3; 15 bases line up with TRBD2. The clonotype comes from a man aged 25-40 years in good health. Sequencing was done on a sample of blood. CDR3 residues: CASSRTSGGATDTQYF. In DNA form, the CDR3 reads TGTGCCAGCAGCAGGACTAGCGGGGGGGCTACAGATACGCAGTATTTT.